This T cell receptor (beta chain) was captured by sequencing in a study of human T cells and chemical hapten exposure. As for the study in general: DPC at 2% was the sensitizing agent, placed on roughly 2 cm by roughly 2 cm of upper inner arm skin.

Time point in this sample: patch test 2, 6 weeks after DPC sensitization. Treatment: therapeutic diphenylcyclopropenone sensitization with weekly scalp DPC. Ahead of each patch test application, blood was drawn. Deletions cut 5 bases from V and 4 bases from J, with 13 bases between. The CDR3 sequence is 14 residues long. Germline values: CDR1 SEHNR, CDR2 FQNEAQ (reference sequence). TCRdb re-called the RACE reads with MiXCR, one entry per CDR3 protein. The sample has fewer than 100,000 distinct CDR3 sequences, about 9.9% seen once. At least ten counts were recorded for this clonotype. The sample here was whole blood, taken in connection with sensitization to the hapten diphenylcyclopropenone (DPC). The origin of this receptor is a man aged 18 to 29 with alopecia areata. Some clones in this sample may be carry-over from other donors' samples. The rearrangement joins TRBV7-9 to TRBJ2-3, with D possibly TRBD2 on 7 matching bases. The CDR3 reads CASSQGGEADTQYF. The CDR3 region has the DNA TGTGCCAGCAGCCAAGGGGGGGAGGCAGATACGCAGTATTTT.